This TCR beta chain was sequenced for a study of T cell repertoires and HLA-DP antigens. The PCR primers covered 54 TRBV and 13 TRBJ segments. Repertoires were generated with immunoSEQ multiplex PCR, while TCRdb's copy carries only in-frame clones and drops some. The profile shows over 100,000 clones, approximately 92% of them singletons. J lost 1 base, V lost 1 base, and 1 base had no gene match. CDR1 SGHKS and CDR2 YYEKEE come from the germline V gene (reference sequence). CDR3 length: 14 amino acids. As concerns this clone: The antigen remains unidentified.

This rearrangement joins TRBV5-5 to TRBJ1-1; 7 nucleotides line up with TRBD1. This TCR came from a woman aged 18-35 years in good health and CMV-seronegative. The specimen sequenced was CD4+ T cells from PBMCs. CDR3 in DNA: TGTGCCAGCAGCTTGAACAGGGGGAACACTGAAGCTTTCTTT. Its protein product is CASSLNRGNTEAFF.